The 5 T cell receptor beta chains below come from one sample, sequenced in a study of cytotoxic CD8 clonotypes in ibrutinib-treated CLL. The assay was immunoSEQ multiplex PCR, and TCRdb's table has in-frame clones only and misses some. Of roughly 15,000 clones listed, about 80% are singletons. The specimen was PBMCs, collected before ibrutinib treatment. Receptors originate from a human donor with chronic lymphocytic leukemia.

The sample holds one count of this clone. The chain couples TRBV9 to TRBJ2-1; 12 positions match TRBD2. V gave up 4 bases and J gave up 2 bases; unmatched junction bases: 4. This CDR3 contains 16 residues. Germline lookup yields CDR1 SGDLS and CDR2 YYNGEE. In DNA, the CDR3 is TGTGCCAGCAGCCTGGCTAGCGGGAGGGCCTACAATGAGCAGTTCTTC. This sequence encodes CASSLASGRAYNEQFF.

V gene TRBV10-3 combines with J gene TRBJ1-2; a possible D gene is TRBD1 (5 bases). The CDR3 totals 14 residues. The germline V gene encodes CDR1 ENHRY and CDR2 SYGVKD. V lost 11 bases and J 4 bases, leaving 20 bases between the germline ends. CDR3 coding DNA: TGTGCCCCACCCGCCCAGGGACCGGGCTATGGCTACACCTTC. Residues: CAPPAQGPGYGYTF.

The rearrangement links TRBV7-2 to TRBJ2-5; D is possibly TRBD1 (5 bases). The CDR3 sequence is 13 residues long. Trimming stripped 1 base from V and 4 bases from J, with 7 bases between. Germline V CDR1 and CDR2: SGHTA, FQGNSA. In DNA, the CDR3 is TGTGCCAGCAGCTTAGGGCAGGGAGAGACCCAGTACTTC. Translated: CASSLGQGETQYF.

The V and J genes are TRBV27 and TRBJ1-1; TRBD1 is a possible D gene (5 bases). Trimming took off 5 bases at V and 4 bases at J, with 14 bases between the two ends. The CDR3 is 14 residues long. Per the germline V gene, CDR1 is MNHEY and CDR2 is SMNVEV (reference sequence). CDR3 DNA: TGTGCCAGCAGTCACCCCAAGGGGCCCACTGAAGCTTTCTTT. It is translated as CASSHPKGPTEAFF.

This clone was detected once. The V and J genes are TRBV9 and TRBJ2-2; D is unclear. CDR3 length equals 13 residues. Trimming removed 0 bases from V and 5 bases from J, with 5 bases in between. Germline-derived CDR1 and CDR2 are SGDLS and YYNGEE. The CDR3 sequence is CASSVDGTGELFF. The CDR3 DNA reads as TGTGCCAGCAGCGTAGATGGGACCGGGGAGCTGTTTTTT. The whole variable domain, remainder taken from reference TRBV9 and TRBJ2-2, is DSGVTQTPKHLITATGQRVTLRCSPRSGDLSVYWYQQSLDQGLQFLIQYYNGEERAKGNILERFSAQQFPDLHSELNLSSLELGDSALYFCASSVDGTGELFFGEGSRLTVL.